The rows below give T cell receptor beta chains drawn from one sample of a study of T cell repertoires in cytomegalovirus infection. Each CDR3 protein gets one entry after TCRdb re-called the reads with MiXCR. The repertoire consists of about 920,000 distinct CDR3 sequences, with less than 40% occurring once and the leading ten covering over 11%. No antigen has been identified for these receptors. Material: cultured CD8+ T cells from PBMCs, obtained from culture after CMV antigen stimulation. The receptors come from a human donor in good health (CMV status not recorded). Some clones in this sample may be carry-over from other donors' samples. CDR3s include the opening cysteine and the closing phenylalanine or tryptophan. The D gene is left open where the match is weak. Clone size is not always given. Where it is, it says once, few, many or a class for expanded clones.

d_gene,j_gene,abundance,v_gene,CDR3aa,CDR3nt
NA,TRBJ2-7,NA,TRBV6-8,CAPGWQYF,TGTGCCCCCGGGTGGCAGTACTTC
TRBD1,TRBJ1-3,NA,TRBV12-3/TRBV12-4,CASSGTEDLSSGNTIYF,TGTGCCAGCAGCGGGACAGAAGATCTGTCCTCTGGAAACACCATATATTTT
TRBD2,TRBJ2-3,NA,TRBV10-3,CAIRTLLAGGSTDTQYF,TGTGCCATCAGGACTCTCCTAGCGGGGGGGAGCACAGATACGCAGTATTTT
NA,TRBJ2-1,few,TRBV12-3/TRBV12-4,CASSSVVDSTMAVRKFF,TGTGCCAGCAGTTCCGTGGTGGATAGTACAATGGCAGTGAGAAAGTTCTTC
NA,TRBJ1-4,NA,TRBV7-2,CASSGEGRSEKLFF,TGTGCCAGCAGCGGTGAGGGGAGGAGTGAAAAACTGTTTTTT
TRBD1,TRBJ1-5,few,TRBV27,CASSTDRGLQPQHF,TGTGCCAGCAGTACGGACAGGGGTCTGCAGCCCCAGCATTTT
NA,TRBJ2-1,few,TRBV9,CASSASGTTNPPNEQFF,TGTGCCAGCAGCGCTTCCGGGACGACGAACCCTCCTAATGAGCAGTTCTTC
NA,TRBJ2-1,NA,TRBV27,CASSDLRTGMMANEQFF,TGTGCCAGCAGTGACCTTAGAACAGGGATGATGGCTAATGAGCAGTTCTTC
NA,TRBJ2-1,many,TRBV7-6,CASSLEGSQGLYYNEQFF,TGTGCCAGCAGCTTAGAGGGGAGCCAGGGCCTATACTACAATGAGCAGTTCTTC
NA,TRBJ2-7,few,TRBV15,CATSSANGYEQYF,TGTGCCACCAGCAGCGCGAACGGCTACGAGCAGTACTTC
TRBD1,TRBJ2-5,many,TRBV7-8,CASSPPPETGGETQYF,TGTGCCAGCAGCCCCCCTCCCGAGACAGGGGGGGAGACCCAGTACTTC
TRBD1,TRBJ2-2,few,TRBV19,CASSPGGQGAGGELFF,TGTGCCAGTAGTCCGGGGGGACAGGGGGCTGGCGGGGAGCTGTTTTTT
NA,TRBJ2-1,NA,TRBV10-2,CASSVEQAYNEQFF,TGCGCCAGCAGTGTTGAACAAGCCTACAATGAGCAGTTCTTC